This TCR beta chain was profiled in a study of T-cell memory formation after mild COVID-19. As for the study in general: Clusters of TCRs were largely donor specific. General study points: Clones which contracted sat mainly in CM and EM if CD4+, and in EMRA if CD8+. Whereas later expanders leaned CD4+, clones contracting day 15 to 85 showed a balanced CD4/CD8 makeup.

TCR alpha and TCR beta cDNA libraries carrying sample barcodes and UMIs were produced by 5'RACE using constant-segment primers. Each CDR3 protein is one row after TCRdb ran MiXCR on the 5' RACE reads. The repertoire holds 180,000 or so distinct CDR3 sequences, with approximately 10% as singletons. In regard to this clonotype: Its target is unknown. An end of the junction does not agree with germline; a read error may underlie this.

Germline V gives CDR1 SGHRS, CDR2 YFSETQ. This CDR3 has 13 amino acids. What was sequenced was PBMCs or a T cell subset sorted from them (not recorded which). The chain joins TRBV5-1 to TRBJ2-1; D is uncertain. The clonotype was recovered from a man in his late teens or twenties who had mild COVID-19 (a few samples of this study predate the infection). Cell type and time point are not known. CDR3 sequence: CASSSSAYNEQLF. In nucleotides, the CDR3 is TGCGCCAGCAGCTCCTCGGCCTACAATGAGCAGTTATTC.